The 2 T cell receptor beta chains below were found in one sample sequenced in a study of blood T cell repertoires in COVID-19. Generated by immunoSEQ multiplex PCR, the TCRdb table keeps only in-frame clones and is missing some. Of roughly 120,000 clones listed, roughly 80% are singletons. The sample consisted of peripheral blood. These receptors originate from a man in his 70s with acute or convalescent COVID-19.

The chain couples TRBV5-1 to TRBJ2-7; TRBD1 matches at 9 bases. J lost 3 bases, V lost 6 bases, and 13 bases had no gene match. The CDR3 totals 16 residues. The V gene's germline CDR1 is SGHRS and CDR2 YFSETQ. In nucleotides, the CDR3 is TGCGCCAGCACCTCCACCCCCGGGACAGGGTTCTACGAGCAGTACTTC. As protein: CASTSTPGTGFYEQYF.

This rearrangement joins TRBV28 to TRBJ2-7; no clear D gene. Trimming removed 2 bases from V and 5 bases from J, with 10 bases in between. Germline V gene lookup returns CDR1 MDHEN and CDR2 SYDVKM. CDR3 length: 13 residues. The CDR3 coding sequence is TGTGCCAGCAGTTTAGGGTCAGCGAACGAGCAGTACTTC. Its translation: CASSLGSANEQYF.